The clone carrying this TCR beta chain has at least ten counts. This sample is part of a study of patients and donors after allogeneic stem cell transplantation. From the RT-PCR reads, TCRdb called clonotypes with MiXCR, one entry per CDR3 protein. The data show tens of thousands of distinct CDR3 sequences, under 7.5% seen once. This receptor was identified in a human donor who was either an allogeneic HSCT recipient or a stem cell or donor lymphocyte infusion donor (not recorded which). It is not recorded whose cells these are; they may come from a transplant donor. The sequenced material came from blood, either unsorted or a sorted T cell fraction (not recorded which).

CDR3 bases: TGTGCCACCAGTCGGGAAAACTATGGCTACACCTTC. Protein: CATSRENYGYTF. The chain employs TRBV24-1 and TRBJ1-2; no reliable D call. The CDR3 length is 12 residues. The V and J ends lost 6 bases and 2 bases respectively, with 6 bases between them. In germline, CDR1 is KGHDR, CDR2 SFDVKD.